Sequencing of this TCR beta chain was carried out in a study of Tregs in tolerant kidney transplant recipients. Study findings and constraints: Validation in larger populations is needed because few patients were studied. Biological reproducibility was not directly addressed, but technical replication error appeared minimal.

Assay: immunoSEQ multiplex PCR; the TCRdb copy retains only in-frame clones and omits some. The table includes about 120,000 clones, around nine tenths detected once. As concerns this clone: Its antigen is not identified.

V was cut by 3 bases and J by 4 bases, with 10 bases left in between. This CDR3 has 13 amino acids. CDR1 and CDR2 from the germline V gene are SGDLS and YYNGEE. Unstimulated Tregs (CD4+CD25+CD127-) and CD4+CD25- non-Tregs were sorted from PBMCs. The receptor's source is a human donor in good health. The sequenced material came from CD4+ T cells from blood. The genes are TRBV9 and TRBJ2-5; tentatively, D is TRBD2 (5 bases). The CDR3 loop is CASSGGIGETQYF. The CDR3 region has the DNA TGTGCCAGCAGCGGAGGGATTGGAGAGACCCAGTACTTC.